The text below deals with one T cell receptor (beta chain). Antigen: not known. It may be a read error: a sequence one base away is much more abundant. One entry per CDR3 protein, called by TCRdb with MiXCR from the 5' RACE reads. The sample shows approximately 540,000 distinct CDR3 sequences, roughly 13% of them seen only once. The length of the CDR3 is 13 residues. J gave up 6 bases and V 5 bases, and 2 bases lay outside the gene matches. Germline lookup yields CDR1 MNHNY and CDR2 SVGAGI (reference sequence). These data come from a study of CD8 T cells in ankylosing spondylitis. Study-wide points: Within ankylosing spondylitis blood, a TCR beta motif made up of roughly eight highly homologous variants appeared to be characteristic. From matched ankylosing spondylitis synovial fluid, disease-linked clones were reportedly recovered at significantly enriched levels.

The source material was blood, either unsorted or a sorted T cell fraction (not recorded which). The rearrangement links TRBV6-6 to TRBJ2-2; TRBD1 matches 8 bases. The sequence derives from a male donor with ankylosing spondylitis. CDR3: CASSKQGAGELFF. The CDR3 region has the DNA TGTGCCAGCAGTAAACAGGGGGCCGGGGAGCTGTTTTTT.